The T cell receptor beta chain described here comes from a study of T cells after yellow fever vaccination. This clonotype was recorded a few times. TCRdb itself ran the 5' RACE reads through MiXCR, one entry per CDR3 protein. This sample has 350,000 or so distinct CDR3 sequences, with 7% to 9% found just once. The CDR3 runs 18 residues. V was pared by 0 bases and J by 4 bases, with 20 bases between. Germline V gives CDR1 SGHKS, CDR2 YYEKEE (reference sequence). The chain links TRBV5-5 to TRBJ1-5; D uncertain. The sample here was PBMCs, taken more than 35 days after the first yellow fever vaccination. This sequence was found in a man between 18 and 29 years old who received the YFV17D yellow fever vaccine. The CDR3 nucleotides are TGTGCCAGCAGCTTGGGCCCGCCGAAACCGGGTAGGAATCAGCCCCAGCATTTT. This translates into CASSLGPPKPGRNQPQHF. Full variable domain (missing parts from reference TRBV5-5 and TRBJ1-5): DAGVTQSPTHLIKTRGQQVTLRCSPISGHKSVSWYQQVLGQGPQFIFQYYEKEERGRGNFPDRFSARQFPNYSSELNVNALLLGDSALYLCASSLGPPKPGRNQPQHFGDGTRLSIL.